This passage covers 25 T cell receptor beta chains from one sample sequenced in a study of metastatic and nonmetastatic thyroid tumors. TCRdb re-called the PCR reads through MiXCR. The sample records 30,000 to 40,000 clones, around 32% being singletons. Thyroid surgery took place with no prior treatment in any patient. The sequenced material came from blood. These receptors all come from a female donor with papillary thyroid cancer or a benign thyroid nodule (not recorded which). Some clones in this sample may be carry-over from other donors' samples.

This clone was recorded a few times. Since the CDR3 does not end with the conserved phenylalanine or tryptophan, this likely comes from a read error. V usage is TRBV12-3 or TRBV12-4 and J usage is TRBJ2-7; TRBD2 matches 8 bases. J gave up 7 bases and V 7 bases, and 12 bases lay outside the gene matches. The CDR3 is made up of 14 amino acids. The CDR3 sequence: CASTPGTSGGEQYL. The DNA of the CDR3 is TGTGCCAGCACGCCCGGTACTAGCGGTGGAGAGCAGTACCTC.

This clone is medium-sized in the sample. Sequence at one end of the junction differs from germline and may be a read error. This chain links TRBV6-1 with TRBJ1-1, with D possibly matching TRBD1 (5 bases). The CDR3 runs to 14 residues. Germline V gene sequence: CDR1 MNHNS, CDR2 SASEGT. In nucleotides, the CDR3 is TGTGCCAGCACTGAACCAGGTTGGGGGACTGAAGCTTTCTTT. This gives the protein CASTEPGWGTEAFF.

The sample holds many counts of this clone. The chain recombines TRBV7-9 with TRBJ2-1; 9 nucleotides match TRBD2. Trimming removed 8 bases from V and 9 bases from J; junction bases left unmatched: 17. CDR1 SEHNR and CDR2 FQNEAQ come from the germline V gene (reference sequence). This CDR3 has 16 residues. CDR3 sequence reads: CASGKLAGRDWVEQFF. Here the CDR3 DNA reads TGTGCCAGCGGAAAACTAGCGGGCCGGGATTGGGTTGAGCAGTTCTTC.

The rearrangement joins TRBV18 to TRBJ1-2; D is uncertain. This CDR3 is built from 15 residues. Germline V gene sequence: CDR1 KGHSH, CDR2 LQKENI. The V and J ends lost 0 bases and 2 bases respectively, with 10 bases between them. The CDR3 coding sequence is TGTGCCAGCTCACCACCGACTGACGGGAACTATGGCTACACCTTC. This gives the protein CASSPPTDGNYGYTF.

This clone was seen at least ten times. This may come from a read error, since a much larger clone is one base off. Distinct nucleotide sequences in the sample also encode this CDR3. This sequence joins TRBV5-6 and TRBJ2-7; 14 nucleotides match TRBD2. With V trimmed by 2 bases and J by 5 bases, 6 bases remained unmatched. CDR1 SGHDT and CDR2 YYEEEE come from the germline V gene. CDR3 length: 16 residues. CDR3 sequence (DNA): TGTGCCAGCAGCTTAGCCCCGACTAGCGGGAGGGACGAGCAGTACTTC. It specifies CASSLAPTSGRDEQYF.

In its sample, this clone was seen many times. CDR3 region: CASPKIGFGQYF. The CDR3 DNA follows: TGTGCCAGCCCTAAAATTGGGTTTGGCCAGTACTTC. The rearrangement joins TRBV6-1 to TRBJ2-5, with D uncertain. Trimming cost V 8 bases and J 10 bases, with 17 bases left between them. CDR1 is MNHNS, CDR2 SASEGT, per germline. This CDR3 contains 12 residues.

CDR3 sequence (DNA): TGTGCCAGCAGGACACATCCTCTAGGTGAAAAACTGTTTTTT. It specifies CASRTHPLGEKLFF. The chain carries TRBV28 and TRBJ1-4; D gene unclear. The CDR3 contains 14 residues. V lost 6 bases and J lost 7, with 15 bases in between. The germline gives CDR1 MDHEN, CDR2 SYDVKM.

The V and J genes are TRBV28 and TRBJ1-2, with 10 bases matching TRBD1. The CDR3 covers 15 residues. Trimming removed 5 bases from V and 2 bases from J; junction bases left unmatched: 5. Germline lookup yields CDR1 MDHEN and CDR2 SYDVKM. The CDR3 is CASSPPGQGNYGYTF. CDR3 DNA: TGTGCCAGCAGTCCGCCGGGACAGGGGAACTATGGCTACACCTTC.

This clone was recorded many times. The CDR3 spells CASSVGGIGNTIYF. The CDR3 DNA reads TGTGCCAGTAGCGTCGGGGGGATTGGAAACACCATATATTTT. The rearrangement links TRBV19 to TRBJ1-3, with D possibly matching TRBD1 (5 bases). This CDR3 has 14 amino acids. Trimming pared 6 bases from V and 3 bases from J, leaving 12 bases between. Germline CDR1 reads LNHDA; CDR2 reads SQIVND (reference sequence).

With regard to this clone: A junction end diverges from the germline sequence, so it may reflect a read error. The DNA of the CDR3 is TGTGCCTGCAGTTTAATAGCGGGAGCGCCGCAGCTCGGGGAGCTGTTTTTT. As protein: CACSLIAGAPQLGELFF. This chain connects TRBV27 to TRBJ2-2, with 9 bases matching TRBD2. The CDR3 consists of 17 residues. Germline CDR1 and CDR2: MNHEY and SMNVEV (reference sequence).

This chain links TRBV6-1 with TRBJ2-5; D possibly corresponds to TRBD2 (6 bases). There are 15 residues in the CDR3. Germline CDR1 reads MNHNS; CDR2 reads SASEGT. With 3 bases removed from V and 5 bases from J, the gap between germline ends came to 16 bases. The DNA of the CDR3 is TGTGCCAGCAGTGATCTCGCGGTGGCGGGGGAGACCCAGTACTTC. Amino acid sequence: CASSDLAVAGETQYF.

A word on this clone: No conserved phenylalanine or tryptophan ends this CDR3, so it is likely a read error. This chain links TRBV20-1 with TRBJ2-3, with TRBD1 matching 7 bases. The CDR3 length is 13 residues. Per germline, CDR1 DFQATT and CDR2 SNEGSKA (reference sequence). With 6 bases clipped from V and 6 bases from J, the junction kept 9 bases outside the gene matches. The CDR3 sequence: CSAWGGQADTQYV. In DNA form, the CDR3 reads TGCAGTGCATGGGGCGGACAGGCCGATACGCAGTATGTT.

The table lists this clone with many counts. The CDR3 bases are TGTGCCAGCAGCTTAGGGCAGGGGCGCTACGAGCAGTACTTC. Protein product: CASSLGQGRYEQYF. V usage is TRBV11-2 and J usage is TRBJ2-7; possibly TRBD1 for D (6 bases). V lost 1 base and J lost 3, with 10 bases in between. The CDR3 sequence is 14 residues long. Looked up from germline, CDR1 is SGHAT and CDR2 is FQNNGV.

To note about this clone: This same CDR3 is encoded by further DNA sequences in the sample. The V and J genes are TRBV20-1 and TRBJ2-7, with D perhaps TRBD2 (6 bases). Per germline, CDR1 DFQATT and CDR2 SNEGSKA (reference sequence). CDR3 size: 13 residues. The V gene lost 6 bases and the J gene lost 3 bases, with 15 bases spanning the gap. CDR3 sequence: CSAPPQAGYEQYF. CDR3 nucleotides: TGCAGTGCGCCGCCCCAAGCGGGCTACGAGCAGTACTTC.

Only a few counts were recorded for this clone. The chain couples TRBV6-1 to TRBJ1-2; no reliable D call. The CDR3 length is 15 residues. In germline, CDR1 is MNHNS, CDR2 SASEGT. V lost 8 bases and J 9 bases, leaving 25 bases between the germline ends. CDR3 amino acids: CASLRDSPSVGCYTF. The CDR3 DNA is TGTGCCAGCCTACGGGATTCCCCCTCCGTGGGGTGCTACACCTTC.

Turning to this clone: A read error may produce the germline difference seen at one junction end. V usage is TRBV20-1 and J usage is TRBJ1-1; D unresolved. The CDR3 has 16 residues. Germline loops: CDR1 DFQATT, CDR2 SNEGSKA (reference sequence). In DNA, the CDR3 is TGCAGTGCTAGAGAGCCGACAACGGGCCTGAACACTGAATCTTTCTTT. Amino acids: CSAREPTTGLNTESFF.

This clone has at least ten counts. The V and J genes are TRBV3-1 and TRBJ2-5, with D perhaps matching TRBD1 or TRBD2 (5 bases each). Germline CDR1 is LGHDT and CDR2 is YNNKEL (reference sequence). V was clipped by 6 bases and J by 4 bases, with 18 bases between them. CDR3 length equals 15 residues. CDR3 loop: CASRLTTEGRETQYF. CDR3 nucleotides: TGTGCCAGCAGACTGACAACCGAGGGGCGAGAGACCCAGTACTTC.

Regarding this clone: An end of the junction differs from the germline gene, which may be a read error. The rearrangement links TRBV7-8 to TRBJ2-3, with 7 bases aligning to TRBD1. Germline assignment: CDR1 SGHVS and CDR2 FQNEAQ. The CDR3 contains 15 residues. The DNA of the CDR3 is TGTGCGAGCAGCGCCCGGGACAGTAGCACAGATACGCATTATTTT. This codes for CASSARDSSTDTHYF.

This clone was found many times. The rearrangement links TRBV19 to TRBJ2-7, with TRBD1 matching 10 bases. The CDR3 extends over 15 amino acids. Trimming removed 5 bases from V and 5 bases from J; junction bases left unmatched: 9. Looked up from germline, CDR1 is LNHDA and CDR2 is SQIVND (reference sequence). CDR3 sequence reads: CASSGRDRGFHEQYF. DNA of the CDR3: TGTGCCAGTAGTGGCCGGGACAGGGGATTCCACGAGCAGTACTTC.

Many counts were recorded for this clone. The CDR3 spells CASSSIGRAQYF. DNA of the CDR3: TGTGCCAGCAGTTCCATAGGGAGGGCGCAGTATTTT. The chain recombines TRBV28 with TRBJ2-3, with 7 bases that match TRBD2. V shed 4 bases, J shed 10 bases, and the junction held 5 bases outside the gene matches. The germline V gene has CDR1 MDHEN and CDR2 SYDVKM. The CDR3 spans 12 residues.

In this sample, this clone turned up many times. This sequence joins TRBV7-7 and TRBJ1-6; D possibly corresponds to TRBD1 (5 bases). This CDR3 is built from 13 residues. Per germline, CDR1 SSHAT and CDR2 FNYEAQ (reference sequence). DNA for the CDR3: TGTGCTAGCTCCCGGGACCAAAATTCACCCCTCCACTTT. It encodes CASSRDQNSPLHF.

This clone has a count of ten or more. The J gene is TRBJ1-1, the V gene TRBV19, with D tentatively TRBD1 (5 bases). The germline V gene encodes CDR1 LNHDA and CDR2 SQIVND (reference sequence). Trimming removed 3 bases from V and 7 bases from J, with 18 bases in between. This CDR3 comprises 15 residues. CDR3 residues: CASSIGRDVLREAFF. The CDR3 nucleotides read TGTGCCAGTAGTATTGGCAGGGATGTACTGCGTGAAGCTTTCTTT.

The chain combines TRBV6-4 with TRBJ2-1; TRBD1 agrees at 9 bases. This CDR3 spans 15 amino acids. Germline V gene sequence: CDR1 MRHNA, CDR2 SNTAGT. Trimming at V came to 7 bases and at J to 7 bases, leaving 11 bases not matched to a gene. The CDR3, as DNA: TGTGCCAGCAACCCCGGGGACAGGGAAGTAAATGAGCAGTTCTTC. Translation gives CASNPGDREVNEQFF.

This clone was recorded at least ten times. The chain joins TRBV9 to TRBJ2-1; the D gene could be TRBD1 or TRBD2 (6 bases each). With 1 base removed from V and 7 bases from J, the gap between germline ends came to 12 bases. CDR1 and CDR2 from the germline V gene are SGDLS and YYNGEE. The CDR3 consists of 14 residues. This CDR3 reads CASSVRGVGNEQFF. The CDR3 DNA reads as TGTGCCAGCAGCGTAAGGGGGGTGGGAAATGAGCAGTTCTTC.

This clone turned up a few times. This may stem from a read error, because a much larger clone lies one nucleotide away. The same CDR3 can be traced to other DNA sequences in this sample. CDR3 region: CASTGGRRTDTQYF. The CDR3 DNA reads TGTGCCAGCACCGGTGGTCGACGCACAGATACGCAGTATTTT. The chain has TRBV7-9 and TRBJ2-3; D ambiguous. Trimming took 7 bases from V and 1 from J, leaving 12 bases between them. This CDR3 spans 14 amino acids. Germline assignment: CDR1 SEHNR and CDR2 FQNEAQ (reference sequence). The full variable domain, completed using reference TRBV7-9 and TRBJ2-3, is DTGVSQNPRHKITKRGQNVTFRCDPISEHNRLYWYRQTLGQGPEFLTYFQNEAQLEKSRLLSDRFSAERPKGSFSTLEIQRTEQGDSAMYLCASTGGRRTDTQYFGPGTRLTVL.